This TCR beta chain was identified in a study of shared clonotypes between healthy human individuals. Sequencing was performed with immunoSEQ multiplex PCR; in TCRdb, only in-frame clones are kept and a portion is missing. The top ten hold 0.39% of the sample, which has 2 million to 2.5 million clones, more than 80% seen once. The donors were all Caucasian adults (living in Nashville, Tennessee). Regarding the study as a whole: Since donors were few, the genetic and exposure-history diversity represented was limited. Lower generation probabilities were found for non-shared clonotypes than for those shared by all four donors. An effect of sequencing depth on clonotype sharing among donors was expected.

A remark on this clone: What it recognizes is unknown.

Source material: naive CD4+ T cells from PBMCs. Subset given: CD45RA+ positively selected. The origin of this receptor is a man aged 18-30 years in good health. Some clones in this sample may be carry-over from other donors' samples.

The CDR3 DNA reads as TGTGCCTGGAGGCACACCCCCGACGGGAGGAAGTACGAGCAGTACTTC. The encoded protein is CAWRHTPDGRKYEQYF. V and J are TRBV30 and TRBJ2-7, with 7 bases lining up with TRBD2. This CDR3 is built from 16 residues. Germline CDR1 and CDR2: GTSNPN and SVGIG (reference sequence). The junction had 15 bases not matched to a gene; V was cut back by 3 bases and J by 4 bases.